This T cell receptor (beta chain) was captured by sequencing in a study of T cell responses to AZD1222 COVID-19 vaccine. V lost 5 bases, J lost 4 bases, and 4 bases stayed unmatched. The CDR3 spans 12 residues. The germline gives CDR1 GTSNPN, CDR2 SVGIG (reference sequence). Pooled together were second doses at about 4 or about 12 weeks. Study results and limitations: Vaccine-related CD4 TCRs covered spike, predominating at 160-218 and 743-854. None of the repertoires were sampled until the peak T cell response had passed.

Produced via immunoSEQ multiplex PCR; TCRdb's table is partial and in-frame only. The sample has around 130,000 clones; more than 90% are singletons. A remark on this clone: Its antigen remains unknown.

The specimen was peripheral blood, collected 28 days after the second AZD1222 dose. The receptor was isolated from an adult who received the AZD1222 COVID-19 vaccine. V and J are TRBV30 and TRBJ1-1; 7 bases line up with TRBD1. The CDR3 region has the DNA TGTGCCTGGGACAGGGATAGCACTGAAGCTTTCTTT. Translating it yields CAWDRDSTEAFF.